Sequencing of this T cell receptor beta chain was carried out in a study of monozygotic twins with inflammatory bowel disease. Reprocessing the 5' RACE reads, TCRdb reports a single entry for every CDR3 protein and omits DNA. This sample's table has about 450,000 distinct CDR3 sequences. Germline V gene data show CDR1 as SGHDT and CDR2 as YYEEEE. The CDR3 has 16 amino acids. This sequence was found in a human donor with ulcerative colitis or Crohn's disease, or a healthy co-twin of an affected twin (not recorded which). Sequencing input: blood. V is TRBV5-6 and J is TRBJ2-3; TCRdb returns TRBD2, unconfirmable since there is no DNA. CDR3 sequence: CASTPGGSGGEDTQYF.